This TCR beta chain was observed in a study of T cell responses to AZD1222 COVID-19 vaccine. Note on this clone: Its antigen is still unknown.

Assay: immunoSEQ multiplex PCR; the TCRdb copy retains only in-frame clones and omits some. This table holds 150,000 or so clones. Study-wide results and limits: Spike-specific TCRs gained breadth and depth after people received two AZD1222 doses.

Germline V gene lookup returns CDR1 LGHNA and CDR2 YNFKEQ. CDR3 length equals 15 residues. Trimming took off 1 base at V and 3 bases at J, with 12 bases between the two ends. The chain combines TRBV4-2 with TRBJ1-2, with D perhaps TRBD1 (6 bases). This sequence was found in an adult in good health. Sequencing used peripheral blood. CDR3 sequence reads: CASSQGGHGDYGYTF. CDR3 DNA: TGTGCCAGCAGCCAAGGGGGGCATGGGGACTATGGCTACACCTTC.